This T cell receptor beta chain came from a study of T cells expressing NK-cell markers. For each CDR3 protein, TCRdb gives one entry from its re-call of the 5' RACE reads, without DNA. The listing records 350,000 to 400,000 distinct CDR3 sequences. This CDR3 is built from 15 residues. Germline CDR1 DFQATT, CDR2 SNEGSKA (reference sequence). The material sequenced was blood T cells: a sorted CD56 or NKG2C T cell subset, CD4+ or CD8+ T cells, or bulk PBMC T cells (not recorded which). This sequence joins TRBV20-1 and TRBJ1-5. The source is a woman aged 50 to 60 in good health. This CDR3 reads CSARVSALGNQPQHF.